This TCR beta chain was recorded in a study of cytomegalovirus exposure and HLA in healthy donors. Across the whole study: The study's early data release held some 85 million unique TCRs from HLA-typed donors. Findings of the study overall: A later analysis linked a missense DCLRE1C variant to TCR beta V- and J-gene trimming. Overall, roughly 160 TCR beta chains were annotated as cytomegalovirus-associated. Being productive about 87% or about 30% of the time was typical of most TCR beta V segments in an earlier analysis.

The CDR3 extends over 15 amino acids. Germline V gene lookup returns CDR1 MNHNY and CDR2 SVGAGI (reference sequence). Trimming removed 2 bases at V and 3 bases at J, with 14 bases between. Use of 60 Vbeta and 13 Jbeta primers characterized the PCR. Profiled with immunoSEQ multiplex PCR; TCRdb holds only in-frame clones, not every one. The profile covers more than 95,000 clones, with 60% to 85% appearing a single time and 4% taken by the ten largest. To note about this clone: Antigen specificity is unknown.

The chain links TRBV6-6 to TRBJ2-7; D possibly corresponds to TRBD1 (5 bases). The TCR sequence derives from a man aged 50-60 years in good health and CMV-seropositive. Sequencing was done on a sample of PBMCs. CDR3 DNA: TGTGCCAGCAGTTACCCACCTCGACAGATCTACGAGCAGTACTTC. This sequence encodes CASSYPPRQIYEQYF.